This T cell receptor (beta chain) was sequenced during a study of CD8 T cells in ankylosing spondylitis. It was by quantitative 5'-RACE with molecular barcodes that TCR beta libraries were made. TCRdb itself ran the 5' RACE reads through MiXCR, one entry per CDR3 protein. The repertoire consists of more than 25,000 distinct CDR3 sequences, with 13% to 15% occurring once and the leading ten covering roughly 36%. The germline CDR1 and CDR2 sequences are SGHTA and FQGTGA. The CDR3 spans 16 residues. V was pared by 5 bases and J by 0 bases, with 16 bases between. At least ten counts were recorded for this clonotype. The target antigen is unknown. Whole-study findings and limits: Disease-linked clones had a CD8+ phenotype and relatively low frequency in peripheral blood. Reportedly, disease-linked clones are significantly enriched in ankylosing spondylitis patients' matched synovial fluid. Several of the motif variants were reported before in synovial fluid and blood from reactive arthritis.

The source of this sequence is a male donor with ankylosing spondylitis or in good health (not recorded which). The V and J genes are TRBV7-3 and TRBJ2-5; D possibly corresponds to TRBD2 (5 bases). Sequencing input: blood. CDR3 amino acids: CASSHLLSGDQETQYF. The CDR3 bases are TGTGCCAGCAGCCACCTATTGAGCGGCGACCAAGAGACCCAGTACTTC.